A single sample gave rise to the 32 T cell receptor beta chains below, sequenced in a study of T-cell reconstitution after alpha-beta-depleted transplantation in children. The TCRbeta library incorporated unique molecular identifiers. One entry per CDR3 protein results from TCRdb running MiXCR on the PCR reads. The sample lists fewer than 95,000 distinct CDR3 sequences, less than 15% occurring once. The source was PBMCs from the stem cell graft donor, collected from the stem cell graft. Receptors originate from a human donor who donated a stem cell graft to a child with inherited bone marrow failure.

This clonotype has ten or more counts. The J gene is TRBJ1-1, the V gene TRBV7-9; TRBD1 matches 11 bases. Germline loops: CDR1 SEHNR, CDR2 FQNEAQ (reference sequence). V shed 5 bases, J shed 11 bases, and the junction held 10 bases outside the gene matches. There are 14 residues in the CDR3. The DNA for the CDR3 is TGTGCCAGCAGCCCCACCGGGACAGGGGGTGCGGCTTTCTTT. It encodes CASSPTGTGGAAFF.

This clonotype was seen at least ten times. The chain uses TRBV9 and TRBJ2-7, with 8 bases aligning to TRBD1. V was pared by 0 bases and J by 3 bases, with 8 bases of the junction left unmatched. CDR3 length: 16 residues. The germline gives CDR1 SGDLS, CDR2 YYNGEE. DNA of the CDR3: TGTGCCAGCAGCGTAGGTCCAGGGGGCCCCTTCTACGAGCAGTACTTC. It is translated as CASSVGPGGPFYEQYF.

The chain uses TRBV7-2 and TRBJ1-1, with D uncertain. The CDR3 spans 14 residues. The germline CDR1 and CDR2 sequences are SGHTA and FQGNSA. Trimming took 5 bases from V and 4 from J, leaving 14 bases between them. The DNA for the CDR3 is TGTGCCAGCAGCCTCGCGGGTCGGTTCACTGAAGCTTTCTTT. Translation: CASSLAGRFTEAFF.

This clonotype was observed many times. This chain uses TRBV11-2 with TRBJ2-3; 7 bases are shared with TRBD2. Unmatched junction bases numbered 13, after V lost 8 bases and J lost 5 bases. The CDR3 is 15 residues long. CDR1 SGHAT and CDR2 FQNNGV come from the germline V gene. The CDR3 sequence is CASGPWAGVEDTQYF. DNA of the CDR3: TGTGCCAGCGGCCCCTGGGCGGGAGTGGAAGATACGCAGTATTTT.

The chain links TRBV3-1 to TRBJ2-6; D tentatively reads TRBD1 or TRBD2 (6 bases each). The CDR3 spans 18 residues. CDR1 and CDR2 from the germline V gene are LGHDT and YNNKEL (reference sequence). With 0 bases removed from V and 0 bases from J, the gap between germline ends came to 12 bases. The CDR3 sequence is CASSQDVGGSSGANVLTF. Here the CDR3 DNA reads TGTGCCAGCAGCCAAGATGTAGGGGGGAGCTCTGGGGCCAACGTCCTGACTTTC.

This clonotype was counted many times. The V call is TRBV20-1, the J call TRBJ2-2, with D possibly matching TRBD2 (6 bases). The CDR3 has 16 amino acids. Trimming took 3 bases from V and 1 from J, leaving 15 bases between them. CDR1 and CDR2 (germline): DFQATT, SNEGSKA (reference sequence). The CDR3 coding sequence is TGCAGTGCTAGGGAGACTTGGCGGGAGAACACCGGGGAGCTGTTTTTT. Translating it yields CSARETWRENTGELFF.

V is TRBV19 and J is TRBJ2-2; the match to TRBD1 covers 10 bases. In germline, CDR1 is LNHDA, CDR2 SQIVND (reference sequence). Trimming at V came to 5 bases and at J to 2 bases, leaving 5 bases not matched to a gene. The CDR3 is made up of 16 amino acids. The CDR3 DNA reads as TGTGCCAGTAGTTCGAGACAGGGGGCAAACACCGGGGAGCTGTTTTTT. This codes for CASSSRQGANTGELFF.

This clonotype was detected many times. This sequence joins TRBV7-2 and TRBJ2-3; the D gene is possibly TRBD2 (6 bases). Germline values: CDR1 SGHTA, CDR2 FQGNSA. V was cut by 5 bases and J by 2 bases, with 17 bases left in between. This CDR3 has 16 residues. DNA of the CDR3: TGTGCCAGCAGCCCCCCGGGTAGCGGTTACACAGATACGCAGTATTTT. It specifies CASSPPGSGYTDTQYF.

In its sample, this clonotype was seen many times. This chain links TRBV10-3 with TRBJ2-7; D not resolved. Trimming pared 7 bases from V and 2 bases from J, leaving 18 bases between. Germline CDR1 reads ENHRY; CDR2 reads SYGVKD. The length of the CDR3 is 15 residues. The CDR3 loop is CAITGRVSPPYEQYF. As DNA, the CDR3 is TGTGCCATCACCGGTCGGGTATCCCCCCCCTACGAGCAGTACTTC.

This clonotype was recorded many times. The V call is TRBV18, the J call TRBJ2-7; the D call may be TRBD1 or TRBD2 (5 bases each). Trimming stripped 0 bases from V and 6 bases from J, with 12 bases between. The CDR3 is 14 residues long. Germline V gene sequence: CDR1 KGHSH, CDR2 LQKENI. The CDR3 spells CASSPPGRSGEQYF. The CDR3 nucleotides are TGTGCCAGCTCACCACCGGGACGAAGTGGCGAGCAGTACTTC.

This clonotype appeared many times. This chain's CDR3 is CASSLLRGGNTIYF. Here the CDR3 DNA reads TGTGCCAGCAGCTTATTAAGGGGAGGAAACACCATATATTTT. The V call is TRBV11-2, the J call TRBJ1-3; the D gene is possibly TRBD1 (5 bases). The V end lost 2 bases, the J end lost 4 bases, and 9 bases lay between the germline ends. Germline loops: CDR1 SGHAT, CDR2 FQNNGV. The CDR3 runs to 14 residues.

This clonotype has a count of ten or more. The V and J genes are TRBV11-2 and TRBJ1-5, with TRBD1 matching over 9 bases. Germline-derived CDR1 and CDR2 are SGHAT and FQNNGV. The CDR3 consists of 18 residues. V gave up 5 bases and J gave up 3 bases; unmatched junction bases: 14. This CDR3 reads CASSPGQGRKNDNQPQHF. In nucleotides, the CDR3 is TGTGCCAGCAGCCCCGGACAGGGGAGGAAGAATGACAATCAGCCCCAGCATTTT.

This clonotype was counted many times. DNA for the CDR3: TGTGCCAGCAGCCCCTTCGGTCTAGCGGGGGGGAGCTCCTACAATGAGCAGTTCTTC. Its translation: CASSPFGLAGGSSYNEQFF. This rearrangement joins TRBV7-2 to TRBJ2-1, with TRBD2 matching 12 bases. Germline trimming cut 5 bases from V and 0 bases from J; bases unmatched to any gene: 11. This CDR3 region has 19 residues. CDR1 and CDR2 (germline): SGHTA, FQGNSA.

This clonotype was observed many times. V gene TRBV20-1 combines with J gene TRBJ2-1; 13 bases are a match to TRBD2. V lost 3 bases, J lost 4 bases, and 3 bases stayed unmatched. The germline V gene has CDR1 DFQATT and CDR2 SNEGSKA (reference sequence). This CDR3 contains 15 residues. The DNA for the CDR3 is TGCAGTGCTAGTCGGACTAGCGGGAGTTACAATGAGCAGTTCTTC. It codes for CSASRTSGSYNEQFF.

This clonotype showed up many times. This chain connects TRBV29-1 to TRBJ1-2; D gene unclear. The CDR3 sequence is 14 residues long. The V gene's germline CDR1 is SQVTM and CDR2 ANQGSEA. V was cut by 0 bases and J by 7 bases, with 15 bases left in between. The CDR3 is CSVEDPSSGLGYTF. In nucleotides, the CDR3 is TGCAGCGTTGAAGATCCGTCGTCAGGACTTGGCTACACCTTC.

This clonotype came up a few times. The chain has TRBV11-2 and TRBJ2-7, with a possible D match to TRBD1 (5 bases). Germline CDR1 SGHAT, CDR2 FQNNGV. The CDR3 sequence is 13 residues long. Trimming cost V 0 bases and J 4 bases, with 7 bases left between them. The CDR3 loop is CASSLETVYEQYF. The CDR3 bases are TGTGCCAGCAGCTTAGAGACAGTATACGAGCAGTACTTC.

This clonotype came up many times. The CDR3 nucleotides are TGCGCCAGCAGCTTGGGGCTAGCGGGAGGAGAGGAGCAGTTCTTC. It codes for CASSLGLAGGEEQFF. The chain recombines TRBV5-1 with TRBJ2-1; the match to TRBD2 covers 11 bases. V shed 0 bases, J shed 10 bases, and the junction held 6 bases outside the gene matches. Germline assignment: CDR1 SGHRS and CDR2 YFSETQ. The CDR3 loop spans 15 amino acids. Full variable domain (rest looked up from reference TRBV5-1 and TRBJ2-1): KAGVTQTPRYLIKTRGQQVTLSCSPISGHRSVSWYQQTPGQGLQFLFEYFSETQRNKGNFPGRFSGRQFSNSRSEMNVSTLELGDSALYLCASSLGLAGGEEQFFGPGTRLTVL.

This clonotype was counted ten times or more. This chain connects TRBV12-3 or TRBV12-4 to TRBJ1-2; TRBD1 matches 7 bases. Trimming took 4 bases from V and 3 from J; bases not matched to a gene: 5. The CDR3 length is 14 residues. The DNA for the CDR3 is TGTGCCAGCAGTTCCACAGGGGTGGACTATGGCTACACCTTC. The encoded protein is CASSSTGVDYGYTF.

This clonotype was counted at least ten times. The chain couples TRBV7-3 to TRBJ1-1; D perhaps matches TRBD1 (5 bases). Trimming shortened V by 1 base and J by 5 bases, and 11 bases separated the two germline ends. The CDR3 runs to 14 residues. Germline CDR1 is SGHTA and CDR2 is FQGTGA. The CDR3 region is CASSLRGTGTEAFF. CDR3 DNA sequence: TGTGCCAGCAGCTTAAGAGGGACGGGGACTGAAGCTTTCTTT.

At least ten counts were recorded for this clonotype. The chain couples TRBV29-1 to TRBJ2-3; possibly TRBD1 or TRBD2 for D (5 bases each). The CDR3 is 14 amino acids. Trimming removed 7 bases at V and 2 bases at J, with 16 bases between. Germline V gene data show CDR1 as SQVTM and CDR2 as ANQGSEA. In nucleotides, the CDR3 is TGCAGCGGTGGAGCTGGGGGAGACACAGATACGCAGTATTTT. Translation: CSGGAGGDTDTQYF.

This clonotype came up many times. The genes are TRBV20-1 and TRBJ2-5; maybe TRBD1 (6 bases). V lost 1 base and J 1 base, leaving 7 bases between the germline ends. The CDR3 has 13 residues. The germline CDR1 and CDR2 sequences are DFQATT and SNEGSKA (reference sequence). The CDR3 coding sequence is TGCAGTGCTAGAGGGGGGCTCCAAGAGACCCAGTACTTC. Translation gives CSARGGLQETQYF.

This clonotype was seen repeatedly, ten times or more. J is TRBJ1-3 and V is TRBV7-8, with 12 bases lining up with TRBD1. The CDR3 is made up of 16 amino acids. Germline CDR1 is SGHVS and CDR2 is FQNEAQ. After removal of 4 bases from V and 8 bases from J, the junction contained 9 bases not matched to a gene. The CDR3 is CASSSQRGQGADTIYF. CDR3 sequence (DNA): TGTGCCAGCAGCTCCCAGAGGGGACAGGGGGCTGACACCATATATTTT. The full variable domain, its missing parts supplied by reference TRBV7-8 and TRBJ1-3, is GAGVSQSPRYKVAKRGQDVALRCDPISGHVSLFWYQQALGQGPEFLTYFQNEAQLDKSGLPSDRFFAERPEGSVSTLKIQRTQQEDSAVYLCASSSQRGQGADTIYFGEGSWLTVV.

This clonotype was picked up many times. V is TRBV5-5 and J is TRBJ2-7; TRBD2 is a possible D gene (5 bases). From germline, CDR1 is SGHKS and CDR2 YYEKEE (reference sequence). The V end lost 4 bases, the J end lost 3 bases, and 14 bases lay between the germline ends. This CDR3 is built from 14 residues. CDR3 nucleotides: TGTGCCAGCAGCCCCGTTGGTAGCGTCTACGAGCAGTACTTC. It encodes CASSPVGSVYEQYF.

This clonotype was seen repeatedly, ten times or more. The J gene is TRBJ2-1, the V gene TRBV20-1; 10 nucleotides match TRBD2. Germline trimming cut 5 bases from V and 3 bases from J; bases unmatched to any gene: 7. This CDR3 region has 15 residues. Per germline, CDR1 DFQATT and CDR2 SNEGSKA (reference sequence). The CDR3 region has the DNA TGCAGTGCTCATCTAGCGGGAGATTTCTACAATGAGCAGTTCTTC. Protein sequence: CSAHLAGDFYNEQFF.

This clonotype was detected many times. V and J are TRBV4-3 and TRBJ2-1, with 10 bases identical to TRBD2. Germline values: CDR1 LGHNA, CDR2 YSLEER. The CDR3 loop spans 15 amino acids. Trimming removed 1 base from V and 6 bases from J; junction bases left unmatched: 3. The CDR3 protein is CASSQVSGGFNEQFF. The DNA for the CDR3 is TGCGCCAGCAGCCAAGTTAGCGGGGGGTTCAATGAGCAGTTCTTC.

There are many counts of this clonotype. The chain is built from TRBV7-2 and TRBJ2-3; 14 positions match TRBD2. J lost 4 bases, V lost 5 bases, and 5 bases had no gene match. Germline V gene sequence: CDR1 SGHTA, CDR2 FQGNSA. The CDR3 is 16 residues long. The CDR3 protein is CASSPGLAGAPDTQYF. Here the CDR3 DNA reads TGTGCCAGCAGCCCGGGACTAGCGGGAGCCCCAGATACGCAGTATTTT.

This clonotype was observed a few times. This chain connects TRBV2 to TRBJ2-3; D remains unclear. This CDR3 region has 11 residues. Germline values: CDR1 SNHLY, CDR2 FYNNEI. The V end was cut by 7 bases, the J end by 6 bases, with 8 bases between. The CDR3, as DNA: TGTGCCAGCAATGCTATGGATACGCAGTATTTT. Its translation: CASNAMDTQYF. Full variable domain (rest looked up from reference TRBV2 and TRBJ2-3): EPEVTQTPSHQVTQMGQEVILRCVPISNHLYFYWYRQILGQKVEFLVSFYNNEISEKSEIFDDQFSVERPDGSNFTLKIRSTKLEDSAMYFCASNAMDTQYFGPGTRLTVL.

Many counts were recorded for this clonotype. The chain is built from TRBV3-1 and TRBJ1-5, with 7 nucleotides matching TRBD1. Germline CDR1 is LGHDT and CDR2 is YNNKEL (reference sequence). J gave up 4 bases and V 5 bases, and 14 bases lay outside the gene matches. This CDR3 is 17 amino acids long. The CDR3 here is CASSAGAAGGGNQPQHF. CDR3 bases: TGTGCCAGCAGCGCGGGTGCTGCAGGGGGGGGAAATCAGCCCCAGCATTTT.

The table lists this clonotype with many counts. This chain uses TRBV29-1 with TRBJ2-1; TRBD2 agrees at 10 bases. V was clipped by 2 bases and J by 10 bases; unmatched bases: 8. The CDR3 is 14 residues long. Germline CDR1 is SQVTM and CDR2 is ANQGSEA. The CDR3 reads CSVESLAGAYEQFF. CDR3 DNA: TGCAGCGTTGAAAGTCTAGCGGGAGCGTACGAGCAGTTCTTC.

This clonotype was recorded at least ten times. The CDR3 nucleotides are TGTGCCAGCAGGACCGGACTTGAAGAGACCCAGTACTTC. Translated: CASRTGLEETQYF. The rearrangement uses TRBV7-2 and TRBJ2-5; possible D gene TRBD2, 5 bases. The CDR3 totals 13 residues. CDR1 and CDR2 from the germline V gene are SGHTA and FQGNSA. V lost 6 bases and J 3 bases, leaving 11 bases between the germline ends.

This clonotype was counted ten times or more. This chain links TRBV4-3 with TRBJ2-3, with 10 bases fitting TRBD2. This CDR3 is built from 17 residues. Germline trimming cut 0 bases from V and 4 bases from J; bases unmatched to any gene: 7. Germline V CDR1 and CDR2: LGHNA, YSLEER. CDR3 DNA: TGCGCCAGCAGCCAAGATCCTCTAGCGGGGGAGGCAGATACGCAGTATTTT. It specifies CASSQDPLAGEADTQYF.

This clonotype was picked up many times. The chain employs TRBV6-2 or TRBV6-3 and TRBJ2-3; 14 positions match TRBD2. The V segment lost 9 bases and the J segment 6 bases; nucleotides outside the gene matches: 17. Germline V gene data show CDR1 as MNHEY and CDR2 as SVGEGT. This CDR3 is built from 18 residues. CDR3 sequence (DNA): TGTGCCAGTAGTCCCGGGACTAGCGGGGGTCTTCAGCAGGATACGCAGTATTTT. It specifies CASSPGTSGGLQQDTQYF.